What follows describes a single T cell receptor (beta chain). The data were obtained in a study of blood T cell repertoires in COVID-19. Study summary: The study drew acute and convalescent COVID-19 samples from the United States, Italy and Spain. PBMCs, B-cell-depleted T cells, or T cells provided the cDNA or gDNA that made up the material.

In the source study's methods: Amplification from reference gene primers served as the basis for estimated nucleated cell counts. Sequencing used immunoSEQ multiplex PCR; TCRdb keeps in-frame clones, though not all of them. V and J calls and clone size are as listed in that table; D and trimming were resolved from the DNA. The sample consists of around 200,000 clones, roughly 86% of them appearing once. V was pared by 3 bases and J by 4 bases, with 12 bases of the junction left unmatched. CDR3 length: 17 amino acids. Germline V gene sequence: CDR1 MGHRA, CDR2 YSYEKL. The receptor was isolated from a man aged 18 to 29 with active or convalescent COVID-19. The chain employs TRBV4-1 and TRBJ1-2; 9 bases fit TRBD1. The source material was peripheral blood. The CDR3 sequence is CASSHPRETGGFYGYTF. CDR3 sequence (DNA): TGCGCCAGCAGCCACCCCCGGGAGACAGGGGGGTTCTATGGCTACACCTTC.